The rows below give T cell receptor beta chains drawn from one sample of a study of response to subunit inactivated influenza vaccine. TCRdb ran MiXCR on the RT-PCR reads and lists one entry per CDR3 protein. The sample contains hundreds of thousands of distinct CDR3 sequences, over 11% of which appear only once. The material sequenced was PBMCs from blood, taken 14 to 15 days before vaccination. All receptors derive from a man aged 50 or older who received an inactivated influenza vaccine. The conserved cysteine and the conserved F or W are not part of the CDR3 here. Size values are once, few and many counts, or a class for expanded clones, and some rows have none.

V	size	J	CDR3
TRBV5-5	few	TRBJ2-2	ASSLVLATATGELF
TRBV12-3/TRBV12-4	NA	TRBJ2-5	ASGGLGLRETQY
TRBV4-3	few	TRBJ2-2	ASSQGVRDRITGELF
TRBV18	NA	TRBJ1-4	ASSPKMLGGVYATNEKLF
TRBV6-1	NA	TRBJ2-4	AADRAGGTKNIQY
TRBV19	NA	TRBJ2-6	ASSIYGGGANVLT
TRBV25-1	NA	TRBJ2-1	ASSPGTSVDEQF
TRBV7-2	few	TRBJ2-1	ASSSDWTAGEQF
TRBV9	few	TRBJ1-2	ASSTFTGGYT
TRBV11-2	few	TRBJ2-1	ASSLGLAGGVPF
TRBV20-1	once	TRBJ2-2	SARERDRANTGGLF
TRBV20-1	NA	TRBJ2-7	SASRTAAYEQY
TRBV20-1	few	TRBJ2-4	SARNWAKNIQY
TRBV29-1	many	TRBJ2-3	SVAGLQTDTQY
TRBV20-1	NA	TRBJ1-2	SAARPIPREGYT